One T cell receptor beta chain is described in this entry. Its antigen remains unidentified. The data belong to a study of human T cells and chemical hapten exposure. On the study more broadly: The sensitizing agent was 2% DPC, placed on roughly 2 cm by roughly 2 cm of upper inner arm skin. Patch tests put 0.01% DPC on the upper back, and the results were checked at 6 days. Study-level findings and limits: DPC sensitization produced no change in TCRs with frequency above 1 in 1000.

Time point indicated: patch test 1, 2 weeks after DPC sensitization. Documented treatment: therapeutic diphenylcyclopropenone sensitization with weekly scalp DPC. Donation of samples came from alopecia patients who were 18 to 70 years old and suitable for DPC. This CDR3 comprises 13 residues. Trimming removed 11 bases from V and 0 bases from J, with 11 bases in between. TCRdb itself ran the RACE reads through MiXCR, one entry per CDR3 protein. The sample yields tens of thousands of distinct CDR3 sequences, about 10% seen once. The chain is built from TRBV12-3 or TRBV12-4 and TRBJ1-3; D gene unclear. The source is a man aged 40-50 years with alopecia areata. Some clones in this sample may be carry-over from other donors' samples. Sequencing was performed on whole blood, taken in connection with sensitization to the hapten diphenylcyclopropenone (DPC). The CDR3 loop is CAARKSSGNTIYF. As DNA, the CDR3 is TGTGCCGCGCGAAAAAGCTCTGGAAACACCATATATTTT.